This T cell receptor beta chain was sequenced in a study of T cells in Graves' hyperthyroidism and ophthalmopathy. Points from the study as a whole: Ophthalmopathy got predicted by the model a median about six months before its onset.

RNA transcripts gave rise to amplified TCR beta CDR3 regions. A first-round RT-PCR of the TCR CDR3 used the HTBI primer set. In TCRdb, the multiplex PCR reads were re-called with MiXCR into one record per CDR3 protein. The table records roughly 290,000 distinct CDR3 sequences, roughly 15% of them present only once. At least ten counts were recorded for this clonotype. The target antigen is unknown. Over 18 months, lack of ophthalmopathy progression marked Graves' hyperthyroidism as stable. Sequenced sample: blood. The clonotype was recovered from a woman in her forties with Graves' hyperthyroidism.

CDR3 coding DNA: TGTGCCATCAGTGAAACTAGCGGGAATACCGGGGAGCTGTTTTTT. Protein product: CAISETSGNTGELFF. The rearrangement joins TRBV10-3 to TRBJ2-2; 10 bases match TRBD2. This CDR3 is 15 amino acids long. Trimming cost V 3 bases and J 5 bases; bases outside gene matches: 3. Germline-derived CDR1 and CDR2 are ENHRY and SYGVKD.